Below are 20 T cell receptor beta chains sequenced from a single sample in a study of PD-1 blockade in mismatch repair-deficient tumors. Produced via immunoSEQ multiplex PCR; TCRdb's table is partial and in-frame only. The profile shows some 130,000 clones, roughly 86% of them singletons. The sequences come from peripheral blood, collected roughly 67 weeks after starting pembrolizumab. These receptors originate from an adult with mismatch repair-deficient cancer.

This chain uses TRBV6-5 with TRBJ2-7; D is unresolved. The germline V gene encodes CDR1 MNHEY and CDR2 SVGAGI. Trimming shortened V by 2 bases and J by 1 base, and 15 bases separated the two germline ends. The CDR3 is 16 amino acids. CDR3 protein: CASSYPQNIRSYEQYF. The CDR3 nucleotides read TGTGCCAGCAGTTACCCACAGAATATTAGGTCCTACGAGCAGTACTTC.

The chain recombines TRBV5-1 with TRBJ2-7; D remains ambiguous. V was shortened by 7 bases and J by 3 bases, with 8 bases between the two germline ends. This CDR3 is 11 amino acids long. Germline V gene lookup returns CDR1 SGHRS and CDR2 YFSETQ. CDR3 nucleotides: TGCGCCAGCTCAAACTTCTACGAGCAGTACTTC. It specifies CASSNFYEQYF.

The gene calls are TRBV9 and TRBJ2-1, with TRBD2 identical over 8 bases. Germline V gene data show CDR1 as SGDLS and CDR2 as YYNGEE. This CDR3 comprises 16 residues. With 1 base clipped from V and 7 bases from J, the junction kept 10 bases outside the gene matches. The CDR3 region is CASSVWSQRELNEQFF. The CDR3 coding sequence is TGTGCCAGCAGCGTATGGTCCCAGCGGGAGTTGAATGAGCAGTTCTTC.

The chain employs TRBV15 and TRBJ2-1; TRBD2 might be the D (5 bases). The CDR3 sequence is 14 residues long. The germline V and J ends were trimmed by 0 bases and 6 bases, with 9 bases remaining between them. Germline assignment: CDR1 LNHNV and CDR2 YYDKDF (reference sequence). This chain's CDR3 is CATSRDEGSNEQFF. As DNA, the CDR3 is TGTGCCACCAGCAGAGATGAGGGCTCCAATGAGCAGTTCTTC.

The chain employs TRBV11-3 and TRBJ1-1; weak D call: TRBD1 (5 bases). The CDR3 consists of 16 residues. Germline V gene sequence: CDR1 SGHNT, CDR2 YENEEA. Trimming left V 1 base short and J 4 bases short, with 16 bases between. The CDR3 region has the DNA TGTGCCAGCAGCTTAGGCGGGGACCTTTTCGGCACTGAAGCTTTCTTT. Protein sequence: CASSLGGDLFGTEAFF.

The CDR3 DNA follows: TGTGCCTGGCATCCGGCGGGTTTTGGGGCCAACGTCCTGACTTTC. This codes for CAWHPAGFGANVLTF. The genes are TRBV30 and TRBJ2-6, with D perhaps matching TRBD2 (5 bases). This CDR3 spans 15 amino acids. Trimming cost V 5 bases and J 3 bases, with 14 bases left between them. Germline V gene lookup returns CDR1 GTSNPN and CDR2 SVGIG (reference sequence).

This chain links TRBV19 with TRBJ2-1; TRBD2 aligns across 10 bases. CDR1 is LNHDA and CDR2 is SQIVND in the germline V gene (reference sequence). V shed 4 bases and J 8 bases; nucleotides not matched to a gene: 2. The CDR3 sequence is 13 residues long. CDR3 region: CASSKLAGDEQFF. CDR3 bases: TGTGCCAGTAGTAAGCTAGCGGGAGATGAGCAGTTCTTC.

V gene TRBV19 combines with J gene TRBJ2-3; possibly TRBD1 for D (6 bases). Trimming shortened V by 4 bases and J by 2 bases, and 16 bases separated the two germline ends. CDR1 LNHDA and CDR2 SQIVND come from the germline V gene (reference sequence). There are 16 residues in the CDR3. The CDR3 DNA reads TGTGCCAGTAGTAGACAGAACAGGGAAGTCACAGATACGCAGTATTTT. Translating gives CASSRQNREVTDTQYF.

This chain joins TRBV5-4 and TRBJ2-2; 9 bases map to TRBD2. This CDR3 has 14 residues. CDR1 is SGHNT, CDR2 YYREEE, per germline (reference sequence). J gave up 6 bases and V 6 bases, and 6 bases lay outside the gene matches. Here the CDR3 DNA reads TGTGCCAGCAAAAAGCGGGAGGCTCCCGGGGAGCTGTTTTTT. This encodes CASKKREAPGELFF. The full variable domain, its missing parts supplied by reference TRBV5-4 and TRBJ2-2, is ETGVTQSPTHLIKTRGQQVTLRCSSQSGHNTVSWYQQALGQGPQFIFQYYREEENGRGNFPPRFSGLQFPNYSSELNVNALELDDSALYLCASKKREAPGELFFGEGSRLTVL.

In this sample, this clone turned up once. This CDR3 is CASSPPSQTTGELFF. CDR3 DNA: TGTGCCAGCTCACCACCGAGTCAAACCACCGGGGAGCTGTTTTTT. The V and J genes are TRBV18 and TRBJ2-2; no reliable D call. The V gene's germline CDR1 is KGHSH and CDR2 LQKENI. Trimming left V 0 bases short and J 4 bases short, with 9 bases between. The CDR3 extends over 15 amino acids.

The chain recombines TRBV21-1 with TRBJ2-3; TRBD2, the D gene given by the table, was not confirmed from the DNA. TRBV21-1 is deemed a pseudogene. This CDR3 is built from 18 residues. CDR3 in DNA: TGTGCCAGCAGCAAAGAGGGTAGCGGGATACGGGGCACAGATACGCAGTATTTT. This encodes CASSKEGSGIRGTDTQYF.

This clone showed up just once. The chain employs TRBV10-2 and TRBJ1-1; maybe TRBD1 (6 bases). This CDR3 spans 12 amino acids. Germline CDR1 and CDR2: WSHSY and SAAADI. V lost 1 base to trimming and J lost 7 bases, with 7 bases between them. The CDR3 loop is CASSEWGLEAFF. CDR3 bases: TGCGCCAGCAGTGAGTGGGGGCTTGAAGCTTTCTTT.

In this sample, this clone turned up a few times. The rearrangement uses TRBV11-3 and TRBJ1-2; D unclear. The V end lost 8 bases, the J end lost 4 bases, and 8 bases lay between the germline ends. CDR3 length: 11 amino acids. Germline assignment: CDR1 SGHNT and CDR2 YENEEA. Here the CDR3 DNA reads TGTGCCAGCGGGCCTGGCTATGGCTACACCTTC. Translating it yields CASGPGYGYTF.

The chain links TRBV19 to TRBJ2-5; TRBD2 aligns across 8 bases. CDR1 is LNHDA and CDR2 is SQIVND in the germline V gene (reference sequence). The CDR3 sequence is 14 residues long. The V gene end was trimmed by 5 bases and the J gene end by 5 bases; junction bases not matched to a gene: 7. CDR3 sequence: CASSLREGPETQYF. The CDR3 DNA sequence: TGTGCCAGTAGTCTACGGGAGGGCCCGGAGACCCAGTACTTC.

This chain joins TRBV7-8 and TRBJ2-1, with 9 bases fitting TRBD2. Unmatched junction bases numbered 7, after V lost 6 bases and J lost 1 base. CDR1 is SGHVS, CDR2 FQNEAQ, per germline. This CDR3 is 16 amino acids long. CDR3 loop: CASRPTSGSSYNEQFF. Written as DNA, the CDR3 is TGTGCCAGCAGGCCTACTAGCGGGTCGTCCTACAATGAGCAGTTCTTC.

V and J are TRBV7-9 and TRBJ1-5; 9 bases fit TRBD1. Germline loops: CDR1 SEHNR, CDR2 FQNEAQ (reference sequence). The trim removed 3 bases at V and 5 bases at J, leaving 5 bases unmatched. The CDR3 totals 15 residues. CDR3 nucleotide sequence: TGTGCCAGCAGCTTGGGGACAGGGTATGATCAGCCCCAGCATTTT. Its translation is CASSLGTGYDQPQHF. Full variable domain (missing parts from reference TRBV7-9 and TRBJ1-5): DTGVSQNPRHKITKRGQNVTFRCDPISEHNRLYWYRQTLGQGPEFLTYFQNEAQLEKSRLLSDRFSAERPKGSFSTLEIQRTEQGDSAMYLCASSLGTGYDQPQHFGDGTRLSIL.

This chain joins TRBV10-1 and TRBJ1-5; a possible D gene is TRBD1 (6 bases). The CDR3 runs 12 residues. Germline V gene lookup returns CDR1 WNHNN and CDR2 SYGVQD (reference sequence). Trimming removed 6 bases at V and 6 bases at J, with 9 bases between. The DNA for the CDR3 is TGCGCCAGCAGCCTCAGGGGTCAGCCCCAGCATTTT. Protein sequence: CASSLRGQPQHF.

The V and J genes are TRBV29-1 and TRBJ1-2; D ambiguous. Per germline, CDR1 SQVTM and CDR2 ANQGSEA. This CDR3 region has 12 residues. Trimming pared 0 bases from V and 1 base from J, leaving 3 bases between. CDR3 residues: CSVEEGNYGYTF. In DNA, the CDR3 is TGCAGCGTTGAAGAGGGTAACTATGGCTACACCTTC. The full variable domain, its missing parts supplied by reference TRBV29-1 and TRBJ1-2, is SAVISQKPSRDICQRGTSLTIQCQVDSQVTMMFWYRQQPGQSLTLIATANQGSEATYESGFVIDKFPISRPNLTFSTLTVSNMSPEDSSIYLCSVEEGNYGYTFGSGTRLTVV.

J is TRBJ1-4 and V is TRBV28; TRBD1 matches at 10 bases. J was trimmed by 8 bases and V by 6 bases; bases with no gene match: 9. This CDR3 comprises 15 residues. Germline CDR1 and CDR2: MDHEN and SYDVKM. As DNA, the CDR3 is TGTGCCAGCAGGGGGTGGGGGACAGGGGAGGAAAAACTGTTTTTT. The encoded protein is CASRGWGTGEEKLFF.

The V call is TRBV12-5, the J call TRBJ2-1; 12 bases map to TRBD2. Trimming took 7 bases from V and 7 from J; bases not matched to a gene: 5. Germline V gives CDR1 LGHNT, CDR2 FRNRAP. The CDR3 runs to 14 residues. The CDR3 sequence: CASDLAGGVNEQFF. DNA for the CDR3: TGTGCTAGTGATCTAGCGGGAGGGGTTAATGAGCAGTTCTTC.